The 19 T cell receptor beta chains given below trace back to one sample, sequenced in a study of vaccination effects on CD4 cells after COVID-19. What these receptors recognize is not known. The table came from immunoSEQ multiplex PCR; TCRdb's copy has only in-frame clones and leaves some out. Of under 40,000 clones listed, around 80% were seen once; the top ten hold nearly 3%. After roughly 9 days in culture, the CD4+ T cells were isolated. The source material was CD4+ T cells from PBMCs cultured without peptide, sampled before COVID-19 vaccination. The receptors here all came from a human donor who received a COVID-19 vaccine.

The chain carries TRBV5-1 and TRBJ1-2; D not certain. Germline V gene data show CDR1 as SGHRS and CDR2 as YFSETQ. The V end lost 4 bases, the J end lost 3 bases, and 19 bases lay between the germline ends. CDR3 length: 16 amino acids. CDR3 sequence: CASSPSGTELHYGYTF. CDR3 DNA sequence: TGCGCCAGCAGCCCAAGCGGCACAGAGCTCCACTATGGCTACACCTTC. Filled out from reference TRBV5-1 and TRBJ1-2, the complete variable domain reads KAGVTQTPRYLIKTRGQQVTLSCSPISGHRSVSWYQQTPGQGLQFLFEYFSETQRNKGNFPGRFSGRQFSNSRSEMNVSTLELGDSALYLCASSPSGTELHYGYTFGSGTRLTVV.

J is TRBJ2-5 and V is TRBV24-1; 12 bases are shared with TRBD2. CDR3 length: 16 residues. Looked up from germline, CDR1 is KGHDR and CDR2 is SFDVKD. Trimming cost V 4 bases and J 2 bases; bases outside gene matches: 4. The CDR3, as DNA: TGTGCCACCAGTGACCCTAGCGGGGGGGTTCAAGAGACCCAGTACTTC. It encodes CATSDPSGGVQETQYF.

The chain recombines TRBV6-2 or TRBV6-3 with TRBJ2-3; no clear D. Germline lookup yields CDR1 MNHEY and CDR2 SVGEGT. The CDR3 contains 16 residues. The V gene lost 2 bases and the J gene lost 4 bases, with 16 bases spanning the gap. The CDR3 here is CASSYAEWLTADTQYF. CDR3 coding DNA: TGTGCCAGCAGTTACGCAGAGTGGCTAACCGCAGATACGCAGTATTTT.

V gene TRBV18 combines with J gene TRBJ2-2; 12 nucleotides agree with TRBD2. Germline V gene data show CDR1 as KGHSH and CDR2 as LQKENI. J gave up 4 bases and V 1 base, and 10 bases lay outside the gene matches. The CDR3 has 19 residues. The CDR3 here is CASSPRSASGGASTGELFF. CDR3 nucleotide sequence: TGTGCCAGCTCACCACGATCTGCTAGCGGGGGGGCCTCCACCGGGGAGCTGTTTTTT.

This chain joins TRBV5-1 and TRBJ2-1; 12 positions agree with TRBD2. Germline CDR1 reads SGHRS; CDR2 reads YFSETQ. The junction had 4 bases not matched to a gene; V was cut back by 1 base and J by 2 bases. The CDR3 covers 17 residues. Here the CDR3 reads CASSLSLAGGPYNEQFF. The DNA of the CDR3 is TGCGCCAGCAGCTTGAGTCTAGCGGGGGGGCCCTACAATGAGCAGTTCTTC. Supplemented by reference TRBV5-1 and TRBJ2-1, the full variable domain reads KAGVTQTPRYLIKTRGQQVTLSCSPISGHRSVSWYQQTPGQGLQFLFEYFSETQRNKGNFPGRFSGRQFSNSRSEMNVSTLELGDSALYLCASSLSLAGGPYNEQFFGPGTRLTVL.

There are a few counts of this clone. The CDR3 protein is CASSAPGPRSTYEQYV. DNA for the CDR3: TGCGCCAGCAGCGCGCCGGGACCCAGGTCGACCTACGAGCAGTACGTC. The V gene is TRBV5-1, the J gene TRBJ2-7; D tentatively reads TRBD1 or TRBD2 (5 bases each). In germline, CDR1 is SGHRS, CDR2 YFSETQ. The V and J ends lost 4 bases and 2 bases respectively, with 19 bases between them. This CDR3 contains 16 residues.

The J gene is TRBJ2-1, the V gene TRBV9, with a weak D call TRBD2 (9 bases). Germline CDR1 reads SGDLS; CDR2 reads YYNGEE. The CDR3 consists of 15 residues. V lost 8 bases and J lost 4, with 19 bases in between. Here the CDR3 reads CASKPSGTGYNEQFF. CDR3 in DNA: TGTGCCAGTAAACCTAGCGGGACAGGTTACAATGAGCAGTTCTTC.

This clone was detected a few times. V is TRBV9 and J is TRBJ2-4; tentative D call: TRBD2 (6 bases). Germline V gene lookup returns CDR1 SGDLS and CDR2 YYNGEE. V lost 3 bases to trimming and J lost 8 bases, with 15 bases between them. The length of the CDR3 is 14 residues. The CDR3 sequence: CASSDGRPGDIQYF. For the CDR3, the DNA is TGTGCCAGCAGCGACGGGAGACCTGGGGACATTCAGTACTTC.

The chain combines TRBV27 with TRBJ2-5; D is ambiguous. Germline-derived CDR1 and CDR2 are MNHEY and SMNVEV (reference sequence). Trimming removed 5 bases at V and 4 bases at J, with 14 bases between. The CDR3 is 14 amino acids. The CDR3 loop is CASSPRRNRETQYF. DNA for the CDR3: TGTGCCAGCAGTCCCAGACGTAATAGAGAGACCCAGTACTTC.

The chain is built from TRBV2 and TRBJ2-5; D remains unclear. The CDR3 extends over 13 amino acids. V gave up 5 bases and J gave up 5 bases, with 12 bases separating them. Germline CDR1 SNHLY, CDR2 FYNNEI. The CDR3: CASSSLFAETQYF. In nucleotides, the CDR3 is TGTGCCAGCAGTAGCCTCTTCGCGGAGACCCAGTACTTC.

V and J are TRBV7-9 and TRBJ1-5; D is possibly TRBD1 (6 bases). The CDR3 runs to 14 residues. CDR1 SEHNR and CDR2 FQNEAQ come from the germline V gene (reference sequence). V was shortened by 5 bases and J by 6 bases, with 14 bases between the two germline ends. In DNA, the CDR3 is TGTGCCAGCAGCCCCACAGGGACGCGTCAGCCCCAGCATTTT. Translated: CASSPTGTRQPQHF.

As DNA, the CDR3 is TGTGCCAGCAGCCGGGAAGACAGGGAGACTTTCTTT. The encoded protein is CASSREDRETFF. The rearrangement uses TRBV7-9 and TRBJ1-1, with TRBD1 identical over 7 bases. J lost 12 bases, V lost 5 bases, and 9 bases had no gene match. The CDR3 is 12 amino acids. In germline, CDR1 is SEHNR, CDR2 FQNEAQ (reference sequence).

The chain carries TRBV6-2 or TRBV6-3 and TRBJ1-4, with D perhaps TRBD1 (5 bases). This CDR3 region has 17 residues. Germline V CDR1 and CDR2: MNHEY, SVGEGT. Trimming pared 5 bases from V and 0 bases from J, leaving 16 bases between. CDR3 protein: CASSQFPGPATNEKLFF. DNA for the CDR3: TGTGCCAGCAGTCAGTTTCCGGGACCCGCAACTAATGAAAAACTGTTTTTT.

The CDR3 DNA follows: TGTGCCACCAGTGAGGACGGCTCCTACGAGCAGTACGTC. This codes for CATSEDGSYEQYV. This chain connects TRBV24-1 to TRBJ2-7; no clear D gene. Trimming shortened V by 4 bases and J by 0 bases, and 6 bases separated the two germline ends. Germline-derived CDR1 and CDR2 are KGHDR and SFDVKD. The CDR3 sequence is 13 residues long.

The rearrangement links TRBV18 to TRBJ2-6, with 7 bases that match TRBD1. Trimming removed 5 bases from V and 0 bases from J; junction bases left unmatched: 7. The CDR3 has 17 residues. Germline values: CDR1 KGHSH, CDR2 LQKENI. The CDR3 sequence: CASSTGTESSGANVLTF. In nucleotides, the CDR3 is TGTGCCAGCTCAACCGGGACAGAGAGCTCTGGGGCCAACGTCCTGACTTTC. Using reference TRBV18 and TRBJ2-6 for the parts outside the CDR3, the full variable domain is NAGVMQNPRHLVRRRGQEARLRCSPMKGHSHVYWYRQLPEEGLKFMVYLQKENIIDESGMPKERFSAEFPKEGPSILRIQQVVRGDSAAYFCASSTGTESSGANVLTFGAGSRLTVL.

This clone was recorded once. The chain combines TRBV27 with TRBJ1-5; no clear D gene. Germline values: CDR1 MNHEY, CDR2 SMNVEV (reference sequence). V lost 8 bases to trimming and J lost 0 bases, with 17 bases between them. The CDR3 spans 16 residues. The CDR3, as DNA: TGTGCCAGCCGAAGAACTGGGCTTTATAGCAATCAGCCCCAGCATTTT. Protein: CASRRTGLYSNQPQHF.

This chain joins TRBV28 and TRBJ1-2; the match to TRBD1 covers 7 bases. The CDR3 loop spans 12 amino acids. V lost 8 bases to trimming and J lost 8 bases; unmatched junction nucleotides: 8. Per the germline V gene, CDR1 is MDHEN and CDR2 is SYDVKM. The CDR3 DNA reads as TGTGCCAGCTCGAGACAGGGTCGGGGCTACACCTTC. Protein sequence: CASSRQGRGYTF.

This clone was recorded a few times. The CDR3 loop reads CASSLGQWQLAKNIQYF. The CDR3 bases are TGCGCCAGCAGCTTGGGGCAGTGGCAGCTAGCCAAAAACATTCAGTACTTC. The V gene is TRBV5-1, the J gene TRBJ2-4; the D is unclear. Germline assignment: CDR1 SGHRS and CDR2 YFSETQ. This CDR3 region has 17 residues. V lost 0 bases, J lost 0 bases, and 13 bases lay in between.

This clone has a single count. CDR3 region: CASSRGERDGETQYF. Written as DNA, the CDR3 is TGTGCCAGCAGCAGAGGAGAACGGGACGGGGAGACCCAGTACTTC. The chain is built from TRBV21-1 and TRBJ2-5. TRBV21-1 is recorded as a pseudogene. The CDR3 is 15 residues long.